This TCR beta chain was profiled in a study of somatic mutations in cytotoxic T cells in rheumatoid arthritis. After removal of 8 bases from V and 3 bases from J, the junction contained 14 bases not matched to a gene. The CDR3 spans 16 residues. Germline V gives CDR1 SEHNR, CDR2 FQNEAQ (reference sequence). The assay was immunoSEQ multiplex PCR, and TCRdb's table has in-frame clones only and misses some. The sample contains 15,000 to 20,000 clones, roughly four fifths of which appear only once. Study observations and caveats: The targets (antigens) of the expanded CD8+ clones were not known.

As regards this clone: Its specificity is not known.

The sequencing sample was made of CD8+ T cells sorted from blood. The receptor comes from a man younger than 35 with rheumatoid arthritis. This sequence joins TRBV7-9 and TRBJ2-7, with 9 nucleotides matching TRBD2. The CDR3 loop is CASGDIAGETLYEQYF. As DNA, the CDR3 is TGTGCCAGCGGCGACATAGCGGGGGAAACTCTCTACGAGCAGTACTTC. Full variable domain (rest looked up from reference TRBV7-9 and TRBJ2-7): DTGVSQNPRHKITKRGQNVTFRCDPISEHNRLYWYRQTLGQGPEFLTYFQNEAQLEKSRLLSDRFSAERPKGSFSTLEIQRTEQGDSAMYLCASGDIAGETLYEQYFGPGTRLTVT.